This T cell receptor beta chain originates from a study of OX40 agonist ivuxolimab in advanced cancers. About the study: The diagnoses of dose-escalation patients were hepatocellular carcinoma, melanoma, renal cell or head and neck cancer. Study-wide findings and caveats: Researchers report that CD8+ T cells had, on average, more expanded clones than CD4+. Researchers did not determine the expanded peripheral T cells' antigen specificity. With doses of 0.1 to 3.0 mg/kg, CD4+ and CD8+ blood T cells had undergone clonal expansion by week 6.

Data came from immunoSEQ multiplex PCR; TCRdb stores just in-frame clones and leaves some out. The sample shows around 73,000 clones, just under 90% of them seen only once. CDR3 size: 15 residues. Germline-derived CDR1 and CDR2 are LNHDA and SQIVND (reference sequence). Trimming took off 3 bases at V and 0 bases at J, with 9 bases between the two ends. Comment on this clone: The antigen is undetermined.

V and J are TRBV19 and TRBJ1-5; TRBD1 might be the D (5 bases). The specimen comprised CD4+ or CD8+ T cells sorted from blood, sampled in a trial of the OX40 agonist ivuxolimab. This TCR was recovered from an adult with an advanced solid tumor such as melanoma, head and neck, liver or kidney cancer. CDR3 sequence: CASSIGTRSNQPQHF. In DNA form, the CDR3 reads TGTGCCAGTAGTATCGGGACGCGTAGCAATCAGCCCCAGCATTTT.